A selection of T cell receptor beta chains follows, all from one sample in a study of blood T cell repertoires in COVID-19. Measured with immunoSEQ multiplex PCR; TCRdb has only the in-frame clones, and not every one. This table has 240,000 or so clones, about 80% appearing once. The sample taken for sequencing was peripheral blood. All receptors come from a woman aged 80 or over with acute or convalescent COVID-19. CDR3s include the opening cysteine and the closing phenylalanine or tryptophan. Fields, in order: V gene, CDR3 protein.

v_gene: TRBV5-1
CDR3aa: CASSLSVASTDTQYF

v_gene: TRBV4-3
CDR3aa: CASSQEAGTSGGRYYREQFF

v_gene: TRBV7-6
CDR3aa: CASSTNGLAGDTQYF

v_gene: TRBV18
CDR3aa: CASSPSLSTDTQYF

v_gene: TRBV6-2/TRBV6-3
CDR3aa: CASSSFSLAGGTYEQYF

v_gene: TRBV28
CDR3aa: CASSIIQGSTDTQYF

v_gene: TRBV18
CDR3aa: CASSPIDGRANTIYF

v_gene: TRBV2
CDR3aa: CASSFWDRAYEQYF

v_gene: TRBV3-1/TRBV3-2
CDR3aa: CASSQHLGGGYTF

v_gene: TRBV7-2
CDR3aa: CASSFRDKNTGELFF

v_gene: TRBV7-3
CDR3aa: CASSPPGSGGRSSGANVLTF

v_gene: TRBV19
CDR3aa: CASSISAGLSTGELFF

v_gene: TRBV4-2
CDR3aa: CASSQGTAYNSPLHF

v_gene: TRBV4-1
CDR3aa: CASSQVGRANSPLHF

v_gene: TRBV20-1
CDR3aa: CSAGERLEAFF

v_gene: TRBV21-1
CDR3aa: CASRCPDRDARRHTIYF

v_gene: TRBV3-1/TRBV3-2
CDR3aa: CASSLTGSVGEKLFF